This T cell receptor beta chain was observed in a study of blood T cell repertoires in COVID-19. Study summary: The cDNA or gDNA used as material had been derived from T cells, B-cell-depleted T cells, or PBMCs.

Using immunoSEQ multiplex PCR, the repertoire was profiled, and TCRdb retains in-frame clones only, with some absent. The sample has 150,000 to 200,000 clones, about 86% seen once. This receptor was identified in a woman older than 75 in a cohort sampled during active or convalescent COVID-19. Material: peripheral blood.

CDR3 bases: TGTGCCAGGACAGGGGGGGCAGATACGCAGTATTTT. Translation: CARTGGADTQYF. The V gene is TRBV2, the J gene TRBJ2-3; 9 nucleotides line up with TRBD1. This CDR3 has 12 residues. With V trimmed by 9 bases and J by 4 bases, 2 bases remained unmatched. CDR1 and CDR2 (germline): SNHLY, FYNNEI.